The clone carrying this T cell receptor beta chain was recorded a few times. The V gene's germline CDR1 is SGHTA and CDR2 FQGNSA. There are 15 residues in the CDR3. V trimming: 5 bases; J trimming: 2 bases; junction bases outside the gene matches: 9. Primed by a sample-barcoded 5' primer and a J-beta primer mix, a second PCR proceeded for about 6 to 11 cycles. TCRdb analysed the 5' RACE reads with MiXCR anew, one entry per CDR3 protein. The sample lists roughly 1,700,000 distinct CDR3 sequences, 28% occurring once. This entry belongs to a study of blood T cells in healthy people across ages. This chain uses TRBV7-2 with TRBJ2-7; 7 nucleotides line up with TRBD1. The clonotype was recovered from a woman in her twenties or thirties in good health. Sequenced: blood. The CDR3 coding sequence is TGTGCCAGCAGCGTTAGGGGGCTCCCTCCCTACGAGCAGTACTTC. It yields the protein CASSVRGLPPYEQYF.